The 14 T cell receptor beta chains given below trace back to one sample, sequenced in a study of T cells in Graves' hyperthyroidism and ophthalmopathy (dated by TCRdb to the late 2010s). Preparation of the library involved multiplex PCR. TCRdb lists the instrument as Illumina HiSeq 2000. The TCR beta CDR3 regions were amplified from the RNA transcripts. The TCR CDR3 was subjected to a first round of RT-PCR using the HTBI primer set and the Qiagen OneStep RT-PCR kit. The raw public reads went through TCRdb reprocessing: fastp at Q25, MiXCR clone calling, in-frame beta chains kept. Each CDR3 protein gets just one entry, which takes the most common genes and DNA from the rows behind it. For this sample the table gives approximately 590,000 distinct CDR3 sequences, of which about half were detected only once. About 7.8% of the sample goes to the ten largest clones. Sequenced: peripheral blood or thyroid tissue (not recorded which). Receptors originate from a woman in her late teens or twenties with Graves' hyperthyroidism. Donor details come from another sample of the same person, matched by shared clones.

This chain connects TRBV9 to TRBJ1-1; no clear D gene. Trimming pared 3 bases from V and 8 bases from J, leaving 14 bases between. The length of the CDR3 is 13 residues. CDR1 is SGDLS and CDR2 is YYNGEE in the germline V gene. The CDR3 bases are TGTGCCAGCAGCGCTAACAGATATCTCGAAGCTTTCTTT. Amino acids: CASSANRYLEAFF.

This chain joins TRBV20-1 and TRBJ2-7, with 9 bases aligning to TRBD2. The CDR3 is 16 residues long. With 6 bases clipped from V and 4 bases from J, the junction kept 16 bases outside the gene matches. CDR1 is DFQATT, CDR2 SNEGSKA, per germline (reference sequence). The CDR3 DNA is TGCAGTGCAACCTCTTCCGGGACTAGCAAATTTTACGAGCAGTACTTC. It encodes CSATSSGTSKFYEQYF.

The chain uses TRBV7-9 and TRBJ2-7, with 11 nucleotides matching TRBD2. CDR3 size: 18 residues. With 2 bases clipped from V and 4 bases from J, the junction kept 13 bases outside the gene matches. Germline lookup yields CDR1 SEHNR and CDR2 FQNEAQ (reference sequence). The CDR3 coding sequence is TGTGCCAGCAGCTTAATCTTCGGCCGGGCTAGCGGGGGGTACGAGCAGTACTTC. Translation: CASSLIFGRASGGYEQYF.

This clonotype has a count of ten or more. This sequence joins TRBV2 and TRBJ1-5; no firm D call. This CDR3 contains 15 residues. Germline assignment: CDR1 SNHLY and CDR2 FYNNEI. V was cut by 6 bases and J by 0 bases, with 12 bases left in between. CDR3 in amino acids: CASSERGYSNQPQHF. In DNA form, the CDR3 reads TGTGCCAGCAGCGAACGGGGATATAGCAATCAGCCCCAGCATTTT.

This chain connects TRBV20-1 to TRBJ1-1; D might be TRBD1 (5 bases). Trimming left V 6 bases short and J 5 bases short, with 16 bases between. The CDR3 extends over 13 amino acids. CDR1 is DFQATT, CDR2 SNEGSKA, per germline (reference sequence). The CDR3 sequence: CSAKAGLGTEAFF. The CDR3 DNA sequence: TGCAGTGCCAAGGCAGGGTTGGGAACTGAAGCTTTCTTT.

This clonotype has only a few counts. The rearrangement joins TRBV6-6 to TRBJ2-7; 7 bases are shared with TRBD1. The germline V gene encodes CDR1 MNHNY and CDR2 SVGAGI (reference sequence). This CDR3 region has 13 residues. V shed 7 bases and J 0 bases; nucleotides not matched to a gene: 3. CDR3 in amino acids: CASNWDSSYEQYF. The CDR3 nucleotides are TGTGCCAGCAACTGGGACAGCTCCTACGAGCAGTACTTC.

This chain joins TRBV7-8 and TRBJ1-6; D unclear. The CDR3 runs 14 residues. Germline CDR1 SGHVS, CDR2 FQNEAQ. The ends were cut back, 5 bases at V and 9 bases at J, with 14 bases in the middle. The CDR3 reads CASSVRVSTSPLHF. CDR3 DNA: TGTGCCAGCAGCGTACGGGTCTCAACTTCACCCCTCCACTTT.

The chain uses TRBV12-3 or TRBV12-4 and TRBJ1-2, with TRBD1 as a possible D gene (5 bases). The CDR3 is 15 amino acids. Trimming left V 7 bases short and J 1 base short, with 16 bases between. CDR3 nucleotide sequence: TGTGCCAGCATTGATCTGGGGGGGATTAACTATGGCTACACCTTC. This encodes CASIDLGGINYGYTF.

This clonotype has only a few counts. This chain links TRBV7-3 with TRBJ1-2; D remains unclear. The germline V gene has CDR1 SGHTA and CDR2 FQGTGA. V lost 7 bases, J lost 0 bases, and 0 bases lay in between. The CDR3 consists of 10 residues. The CDR3 coding sequence is TGTGCCAGCACTAACTATGGCTACACCTTC. Amino acids: CASTNYGYTF.

This clonotype has a single count. The gene calls are TRBV25-1 and TRBJ2-2, with unresolved D. The germline V gene has CDR1 MGHDK and CDR2 SYGVNS. The CDR3 is 12 amino acids. CDR3 protein: CAREVGHGELFF. In nucleotides, the CDR3 is TGTGCTAGAGAGGTGGGCCACGGGGAGCTGTTTTTT.

A word on this clonotype: The DNA is left out, because the CDR3 cannot be placed on it with certainty; the CDR3 is given as TCRdb lists it. V and J are TRBV24-1 and TRBJ1-4; TRBD1, the table's D call, lacks a check against the DNA. The CDR3 length is 14 residues, termini included. Germline V gene data show CDR1 as KGHDR and CDR2 as SFDVKD. CDR3 loop: CATSETGVEKNCFF.

This clonotype was seen a few times. The chain joins TRBV7-2 to TRBJ2-7, with 13 bases aligning to TRBD2. From germline, CDR1 is SGHTA and CDR2 FQGNSA. J was trimmed by 0 bases and V by 5 bases; bases with no gene match: 4. There are 16 residues in the CDR3. The CDR3 DNA reads TGTGCCAGCAGCGAGGGACTAGCGGGACTCTCCTACGAGCAGTACTTC. Protein: CASSEGLAGLSYEQYF.

This clonotype has a count of ten or more. The rearrangement uses TRBV15 and TRBJ2-7, with a tentative D call TRBD2 (6 bases). This CDR3 has 14 residues. The germline V gene has CDR1 LNHNV and CDR2 YYDKDF (reference sequence). V lost 8 bases and J lost 3, with 17 bases in between. CDR3 DNA: TGTGCCACCGCGTCCGGGACGGGACTCTACGAGCAGTACTTC. Translating it yields CATASGTGLYEQYF.

The chain uses TRBV2 and TRBJ1-1, with 9 bases aligning to TRBD1. This CDR3 is built from 13 residues. V shed 8 bases and J 3 bases; nucleotides not matched to a gene: 4. Germline V CDR1 and CDR2: SNHLY, FYNNEI. This chain's CDR3 is CASGTGLHTEAFF. The CDR3 DNA sequence: TGTGCCAGCGGGACAGGGCTCCACACTGAAGCTTTCTTT.